The present T cell receptor beta chain was sequenced within a study of immune cell composition in non-small cell lung cancer. As regards this clone: The antigen is unknown.

The V gene lost 5 bases and the J gene lost 2 bases, with 16 bases spanning the gap. Germline V CDR1 and CDR2: SGHTA, FQGNSA. The CDR3 contains 15 residues. Generated by immunoSEQ multiplex PCR, the TCRdb table keeps only in-frame clones and is missing some. The data show almost 3,000 clones, with 70% to 80% seen just once and 15% to 20% held by the top ten. Study-wide points: Squamous lung tumours showed higher top 10 clone scores and clonality than adenocarcinomas.

The specimen was lung tumor tissue. The chain has TRBV7-2 and TRBJ2-7, with D maybe TRBD2 (7 bases). The receptor's source is a human donor with non-small cell lung cancer. The CDR3: CASSPVGGPPYEQYF. CDR3 DNA sequence: TGTGCCAGCAGCCCGGTCGGGGGGCCCCCCTACGAGCAGTACTTC.